This TCR beta chain was retrieved from a study of cytomegalovirus exposure and HLA in healthy donors. Study-wide results and caveats: Analyzed later, most CMV-associated TCR beta chains appeared HLA-restricted.

Of note for this clone: The antigen is unknown.

With 60 Vbeta and 13 Jbeta primers, the PCR was carried out. Clones were read by immunoSEQ multiplex PCR, and TCRdb kept only the in-frame ones, dropping some. The repertoire holds fewer than 95,000 clones, with roughly 73% as singletons. The V segment lost 10 bases and the J segment 5 bases; nucleotides outside the gene matches: 9. Looked up from germline, CDR1 is SNHLY and CDR2 is FYNNEI. This CDR3 is 14 amino acids long. The V gene is TRBV2, the J gene TRBJ2-3; 10 nucleotides match TRBD1. The sample comprised PBMCs. The clonotype was recovered from a woman between 35 and 50 years old in good health and CMV-seropositive. CDR3 residues: CATKTGTGVDTQYF. In nucleotides, the CDR3 is TGTGCCACCAAAACCGGGACAGGGGTAGATACGCAGTATTTT. Looking up the rest from reference TRBV2 and TRBJ2-3 gives the full variable domain: EPEVTQTPSHQVTQMGQEVILRCVPISNHLYFYWYRQILGQKVEFLVSFYNNEISEKSEIFDDQFSVERPDGSNFTLKIRSTKLEDSAMYFCATKTGTGVDTQYFGPGTRLTVL.